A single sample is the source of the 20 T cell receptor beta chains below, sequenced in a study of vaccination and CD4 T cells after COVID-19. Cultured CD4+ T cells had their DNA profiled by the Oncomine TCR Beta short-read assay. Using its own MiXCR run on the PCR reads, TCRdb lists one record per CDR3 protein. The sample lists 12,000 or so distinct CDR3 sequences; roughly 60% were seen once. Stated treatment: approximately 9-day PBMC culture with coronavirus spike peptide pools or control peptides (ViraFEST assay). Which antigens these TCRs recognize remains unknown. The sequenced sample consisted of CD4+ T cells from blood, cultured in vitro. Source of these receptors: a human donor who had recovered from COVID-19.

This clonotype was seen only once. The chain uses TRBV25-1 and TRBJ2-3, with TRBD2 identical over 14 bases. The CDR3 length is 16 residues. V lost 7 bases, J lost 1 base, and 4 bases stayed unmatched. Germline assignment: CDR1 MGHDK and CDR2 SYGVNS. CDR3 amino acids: CASKGLAGEGTDTQYF. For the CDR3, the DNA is TGTGCCAGCAAGGGACTAGCGGGAGAGGGCACAGATACGCAGTATTTT.

CDR3 amino acids: CASSPGRGGNQPQHF. The CDR3 DNA sequence: TGCGCCAGCAGCCCTGGACGGGGGGGAAATCAGCCCCAGCATTTT. The rearrangement links TRBV5-1 to TRBJ1-5; possibly TRBD1 for D (5 bases). The germline CDR1 and CDR2 sequences are SGHRS and YFSETQ. There are 15 residues in the CDR3. V lost 4 bases and J 4 bases, leaving 15 bases between the germline ends. The full variable domain, completed using reference TRBV5-1 and TRBJ1-5, is KAGVTQTPRYLIKTRGQQVTLSCSPISGHRSVSWYQQTPGQGLQFLFEYFSETQRNKGNFPGRFSGRQFSNSRSEMNVSTLELGDSALYLCASSPGRGGNQPQHFGDGTRLSIL.

The CDR3, as DNA: TGTGCCAGCAGCCCGAGCCTCCGACTAGCGGGAGGGGGGGTCGAGCAGTACTTC. This encodes CASSPSLRLAGGGVEQYF. This chain joins TRBV7-2 and TRBJ2-1; 14 bases line up with TRBD2. The DNA matches TRBJ2-7 better at its end, which makes the J call doubtful. The CDR3 consists of 18 residues. CDR1 and CDR2 (germline): SGHTA, FQGNSA.

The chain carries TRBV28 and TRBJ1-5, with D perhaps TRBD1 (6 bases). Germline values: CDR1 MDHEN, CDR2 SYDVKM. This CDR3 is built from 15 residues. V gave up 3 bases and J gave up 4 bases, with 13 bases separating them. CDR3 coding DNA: TGTGCCAGCAGTTTTACCGGGACAAAGAATCAGCCCCAGCATTTT. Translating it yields CASSFTGTKNQPQHF.

The CDR3 DNA sequence: TGTGCCAGCAGCTTAAGCAGCTATGGCTACACCTTC. Amino acid sequence: CASSLSSYGYTF. The V call is TRBV7-2, the J call TRBJ1-2; no definite D call. This CDR3 is built from 12 residues. V lost 2 bases to trimming and J lost 4 bases, with 5 bases between them. Germline CDR1 is SGHTA and CDR2 is FQGNSA. Full variable domain (rest looked up from reference TRBV7-2 and TRBJ1-2): GAGVSQSPSNKVTEKGKDVELRCDPISGHTALYWYRQSLGQGLEFLIYFQGNSAPDKSGLPSDRFSAERTGGSVSTLTIQRTQQEDSAVYLCASSLSSYGYTFGSGTRLTVV.

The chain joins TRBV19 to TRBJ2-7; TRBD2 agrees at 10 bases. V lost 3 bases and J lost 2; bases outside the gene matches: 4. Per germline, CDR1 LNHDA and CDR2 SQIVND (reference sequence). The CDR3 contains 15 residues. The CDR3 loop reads CASSIRTSGAYEQYF. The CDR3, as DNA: TGTGCCAGTAGTATTAGGACTAGCGGTGCCTACGAGCAGTACTTC.

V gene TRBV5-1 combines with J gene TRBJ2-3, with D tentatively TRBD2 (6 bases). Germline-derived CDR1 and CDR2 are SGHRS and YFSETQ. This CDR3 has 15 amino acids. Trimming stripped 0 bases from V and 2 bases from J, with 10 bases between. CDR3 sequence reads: CASSLGLVDTDTQYF. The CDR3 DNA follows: TGCGCCAGCAGCTTGGGACTAGTTGACACAGATACGCAGTATTTT.

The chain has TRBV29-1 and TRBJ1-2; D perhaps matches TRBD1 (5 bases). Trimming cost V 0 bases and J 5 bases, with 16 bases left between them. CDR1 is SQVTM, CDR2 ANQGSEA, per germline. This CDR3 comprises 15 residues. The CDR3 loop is CSVEDPGGAVYGYTF. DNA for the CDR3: TGCAGCGTTGAAGATCCCGGAGGGGCAGTTTATGGCTACACCTTC.

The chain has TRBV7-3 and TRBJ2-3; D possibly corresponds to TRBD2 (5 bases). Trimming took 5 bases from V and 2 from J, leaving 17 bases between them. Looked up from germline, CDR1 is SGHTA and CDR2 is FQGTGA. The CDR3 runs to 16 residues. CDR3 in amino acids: CASSPDYEPSTDTQYF. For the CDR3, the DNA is TGTGCCAGCAGCCCCGACTATGAGCCCTCCACAGATACGCAGTATTTT.

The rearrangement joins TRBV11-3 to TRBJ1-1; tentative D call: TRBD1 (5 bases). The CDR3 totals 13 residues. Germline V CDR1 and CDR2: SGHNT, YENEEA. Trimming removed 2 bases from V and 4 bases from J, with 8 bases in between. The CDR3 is CASSLLGGTEAFF. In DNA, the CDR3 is TGTGCCAGCAGCTTATTGGGGGGCACTGAAGCTTTCTTT.

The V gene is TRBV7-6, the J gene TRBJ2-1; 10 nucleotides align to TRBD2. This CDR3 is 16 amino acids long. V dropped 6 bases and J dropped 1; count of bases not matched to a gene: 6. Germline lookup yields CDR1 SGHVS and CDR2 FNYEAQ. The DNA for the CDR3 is TGTGCCAGCAGACAACGTAGCGGGGGGTCCTACAATGAGCAGTTCTTC. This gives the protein CASRQRSGGSYNEQFF.

CDR3 in amino acids: CSARDPGRGRNEQFF. In DNA, the CDR3 is TGCAGTGCTAGAGATCCGGGCAGGGGGCGCAATGAGCAGTTCTTC. This chain connects TRBV20-1 to TRBJ2-1; 8 bases agree with TRBD1. Trimming at V came to 0 bases and at J to 6 bases, leaving 7 bases not matched to a gene. The CDR3 contains 15 residues. Germline-derived CDR1 and CDR2 are DFQATT and SNEGSKA (reference sequence).

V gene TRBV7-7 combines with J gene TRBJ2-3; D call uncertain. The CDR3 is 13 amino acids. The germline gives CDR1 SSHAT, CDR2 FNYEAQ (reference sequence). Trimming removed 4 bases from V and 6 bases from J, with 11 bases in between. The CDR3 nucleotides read TGTGCCAGCAGCTCCAATCTAAGGGATACGCAGTATTTT. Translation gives CASSSNLRDTQYF.

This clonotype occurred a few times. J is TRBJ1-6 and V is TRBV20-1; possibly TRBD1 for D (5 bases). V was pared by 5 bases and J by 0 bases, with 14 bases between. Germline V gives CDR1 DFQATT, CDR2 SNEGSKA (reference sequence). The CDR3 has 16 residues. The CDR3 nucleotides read TGCAGTGCTGGGATGGGGGGGAGCTCCTATAATTCACCCCTCCACTTT. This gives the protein CSAGMGGSSYNSPLHF.

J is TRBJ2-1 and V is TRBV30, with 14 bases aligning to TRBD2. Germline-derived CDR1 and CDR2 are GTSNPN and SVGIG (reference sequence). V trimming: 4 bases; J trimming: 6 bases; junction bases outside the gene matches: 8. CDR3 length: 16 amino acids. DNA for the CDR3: TGTGCCTGGAATAGGGTGGGACTAGCGGGAGTCAATGAGCAGTTCTTC. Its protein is CAWNRVGLAGVNEQFF.

CDR3 residues: CASSPGSAQETQYF. The CDR3 nucleotides are TGTGCCAGCAGCCCAGGGTCGGCGCAAGAGACCCAGTACTTC. The chain carries TRBV7-2 and TRBJ2-5, with TRBD1 as a possible D gene (5 bases). The CDR3 extends over 14 amino acids. Trimming cost V 5 bases and J 2 bases, with 12 bases left between them. The germline V gene has CDR1 SGHTA and CDR2 FQGNSA.

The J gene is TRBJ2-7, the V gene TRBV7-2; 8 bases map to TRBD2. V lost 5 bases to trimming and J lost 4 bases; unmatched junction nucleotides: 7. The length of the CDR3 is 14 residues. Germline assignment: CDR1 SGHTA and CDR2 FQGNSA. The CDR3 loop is CASSPGLVSYEQYF. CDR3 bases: TGTGCCAGCAGCCCGGGACTAGTTTCGTACGAGCAGTACTTC.

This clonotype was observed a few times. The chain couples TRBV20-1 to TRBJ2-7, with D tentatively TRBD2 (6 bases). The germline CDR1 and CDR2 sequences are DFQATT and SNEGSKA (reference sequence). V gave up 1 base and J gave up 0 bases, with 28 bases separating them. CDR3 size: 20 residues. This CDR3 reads CSARAFWDSEQRSFSYEQYF. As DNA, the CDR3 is TGCAGTGCTAGAGCTTTCTGGGACTCCGAACAGCGAAGCTTCTCCTACGAGCAGTACTTC.

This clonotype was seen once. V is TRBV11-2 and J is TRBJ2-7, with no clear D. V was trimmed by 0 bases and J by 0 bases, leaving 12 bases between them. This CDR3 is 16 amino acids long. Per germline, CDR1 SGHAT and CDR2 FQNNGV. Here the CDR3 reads CASSLEIDLSSYEQYF. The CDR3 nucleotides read TGTGCCAGCAGCTTAGAAATAGACCTAAGCTCCTACGAGCAGTACTTC.

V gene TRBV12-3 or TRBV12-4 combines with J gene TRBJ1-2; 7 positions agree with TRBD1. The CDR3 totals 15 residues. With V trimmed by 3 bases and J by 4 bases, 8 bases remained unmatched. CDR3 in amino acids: CASSFGGQSIYGYTF. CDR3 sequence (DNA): TGTGCCAGCAGTTTTGGGGGACAGTCTATCTATGGCTACACCTTC.